The T cell receptor beta chain described here comes from a study of regulatory T cells in long-lasting Graves disease (TCRdb year 2021). Concerning the study at large: Persistent Graves' disease was defined as persistently positive TSH receptor autoantibodies together with antithyroid drug treatment for over 5 years. Patients with persistent Graves' disease were compared with patients with newly diagnosed Graves' disease using TCR sequencing and RNA sequencing of peripheral blood. The study was registered as a clinical trial and conducted in China. TCR sequencing covered 13 persistent and 20 or so newly diagnosed Graves' disease patients, about 35 samples in total. On average, persistent Graves' disease patients in the clinical cohort had been on antithyroid drugs for approximately ten years.

Library prep was done by multiplex PCR. The run used an Illumina HiSeq 4000. To build TCR beta libraries, CDR3 regions were amplified by Arm-PCR using iRepertoire HTBI primers. Before sequencing, the PCR products underwent gel purification. The paper's processing steps were these. Across samples, 60 to 75 TRBV and 13 to 15 TRBJ segments were identified and used for gene usage analysis of CDR3 amino acid clonotypes. COPE and FqMerger were used to merge the filtered high-quality paired reads into contigs. BLAST was used to align contigs to the IMGT TRBV, TRBD and TRBJ reference genes, and CDR3 was defined following IMGT. Highly expanded clones were defined as clonotypes with a frequency above 0.1%. Shannon entropy was used to measure repertoire diversity, and the Gini coefficient was used to measure V-J evenness. A clonotype was considered public if more than one individual shared it. TCRdb reworked the public reads: Q25 trimming with fastp, MiXCR clone assembly, productive beta chains retained. Each CDR3 protein appears once, grouped with its most common genes and DNA. TCRdb's processing, not the authors', yielded these V and J calls. This sample is represented by 500,000 to 800,000 distinct CDR3 sequences; 25% to 35% of them were singletons. The top ten constitute around 42% of the sample.

Overall results and qualifications from the work: The authors noted that the small sample size was a limitation that may lower accuracy. More public clonotypes were shared among persistent patients (roughly 3,000) than among newly diagnosed patients (just under 1,000). Only the TCR beta chain was sequenced and analyzed. Because the primary lesion, thyroid tissue, could not be accessed, the study looked at peripheral blood alone. Persistent disease showed preferential use of TRBV28, TRBJ1-2 and TRBJ2-5, whereas newly diagnosed disease favored TRBV20-1 and TRBJ2-1. Persistent Graves' disease patients showed lower TCR Shannon entropy and fewer highly expanded clones than newly diagnosed patients, suggesting clonal expansion.

There are a few counts of this clonotype. Its recognized antigen is unknown. No much larger clonotype is one base removed from it; base qualities were not supplied. Including the terminal cysteine and phenylalanine, the CDR3 comprises 14 residues. Just the 42-base CDR3 DNA is kept, in frame starting at base 1. V is cut back by 6 bases and J by 1 base, with 5 bases in the junction unmatched. The germline V gene encodes CDR1 MNHEY and CDR2 SVGEGT. The sample's time point label is to be understood as: persistent/refractory GD, antithyroid drugs over 5 years with positive TRAb. RNA was extracted from PBMCs in TRIzol for both TCR sequencing and RNA sequencing. The diagnosis of Graves' disease was made according to American Thyroid Association guidelines. The patients came from an endocrinology department in Xi'an, China. Each patient gave roughly 8.4 milliliters of peripheral blood, collected in an EDTA anticoagulant tube. Ficoll Paque Plus density gradient separation was used to isolate PBMCs, and no additional T cell sorting was done. An Agilent 2100 Bioanalyzer and agarose gel were used to check RNA quality, and a NanoDrop 2000 was used to measure RNA concentration.

The rearranged chain carries TRBV6-2 or TRBV6-3 and TRBJ2-7; TRBD1 aligns with 8 central bases. This receptor was taken from a female donor with Graves disease. Specimen: peripheral blood mononuclear cells (PBMCs), collected when the disease was refractory, from a patient treated with antithyroid drugs. The DNA sequence is TGTGCCAGCAGCCGCCGGACAGGGTCCTACGAGCAGTACTTC. Its amino acids are CASSRRTGSYEQYF.